This T cell receptor beta chain was identified during a study of cytomegalovirus exposure and HLA in healthy donors (dated by TCRdb to 2016 to 2017). Study-wide context: An earlier analysis of 587 of the donors reported 276 Gb of sequence data and about 120 million unique TCR beta sequences obtained from around 170 million T cells. An early release that covered about 600 HLA-typed donors contained approximately 320 gigabases of sequencing data and about 84 million unique TCR sequences. Among the roughly 400 genotyped donors, 81% belonged to the genetic ancestry cluster associated with self-reported Caucasian donors. The study aimed to test whether signatures of past pathogen exposure could be identified by cataloging public T cell receptors. The T cell repertoires of under 750 subjects were profiled by immunosequencing and related to cytomegalovirus serostatus. In addition to the first cohort of 650 to 800 subjects, a separate validation cohort of approximately 120 different subjects was used. To predict cytomegalovirus infection status, the study combined high-throughput TCR immunosequencing, statistical association of individual TCRs with disease status, and machine learning. In a later analysis, previously published TCR beta repertoires from 600 to 850 donors were re-analyzed and high-resolution HLA genotyping was added so that TCR occurrence patterns could be studied. In the later analysis, no new phenotypic data were used to find candidate immune exposures; instead, reliance was placed on TCR beta sequences and their occurrence across donors. An earlier analysis of 587 of the donors used high-throughput TCR beta sequencing to judge whether each TCR beta V gene segment behaved as functional or pseudogenic. Donor age, sex, ethnicity and CMV serostatus were compiled together with the repertoire data. A later genetic analysis took genome-wide SNP genotypes for about 55% of the roughly 700 donors and used that subset as a discovery cohort. Every repertoire in the discovery cohort had been generated on one and the same sequencing platform. Class I and class II HLA loci were covered by the typing at four-digit resolution. Typing coverage varied by locus: roughly 629-630 donors for A, B, C, DRB1 and DQB1; approximately 560 for DQA1; about 570 for DPA1; about 450 for DPB1. Roughly five DR-DQ haplotypes were treated as single units for association and clustering because of strong linkage in the cohort. Among 300 to 450 genotyped donors of the cohort, an average of approximately 240,000 unique TCR beta nucleotide sequences were sequenced per donor, roughly 20% of them non-productive. The paper's findings and limits, for the study overall: A later analysis reported that several top co-occurrence clusters appeared linked to parvovirus B19, influenza, CMV and Epstein-Barr virus. In a later analysis, HLA-associated TCR beta chains were found to be more clonally expanded and to have lower generation probabilities than equally common non-associated chains. Cytomegalovirus status was reported to be diagnosed by the classifier with high specificity and sensitivity in both the original and validation cohorts. In a later genetic analysis, fewer N-insertions in productive TCRs were reported among donors in an Asian-associated ancestry cluster than the approximately 710-donor mean. At a false discovery rate of 0.05, a later analysis linked fewer than 20,000 TCR beta sequences to specific HLA alleles. In a later analysis, TCR association rates were found to vary across HLA loci, with the most associated TCRs seen for DRB1 alleles and the fewest for HLA-C alleles. A cluster of highly shared sequence variants was judged likely to represent a technical artifact of the sequencing pipeline. This cohort had only TCR beta chains sequenced, and the lack of alpha or paired-chain data limited which features could be detected. For the cohort, immune exposure information was limited to CMV serostatus. It was suggested by the authors that the approach could potentially be generalized to other disease states and immunological phenotypes. In vitro tests confirmed that three of the cytomegalovirus-associated TCR beta chains recognize cytomegalovirus antigens. A further reported finding was that TCR beta sequences accurately predicted the HLA-A and HLA-B alleles for most subjects in the first cohort. Presence/absence analyses assumed roughly uniform sequencing depth across donors, an assumption that may not hold. Strong co-occurrence of HLA alleles, especially DR and DQ, made assigning TCR associations to individual alleles difficult. A later analysis found that most CMV-associated TCR beta chains appeared HLA-restricted, with HLA associations seemingly driven largely by CMV exposure. Because HLA typing was missing for some donors at each locus, association tests included only the typed subset. Broadly in line with IMGT annotations, most TCR beta V segments showed up in productive rearrangements about 87% or about 30% of the time in an earlier analysis of several hundred of the donors. Some 15 rarely observed V segments, including chromosome 9 orphons, were excluded from the earlier analysis of some 590 of the donors because counts were too low. Most TCR sequences were observed very rarely across donors, whereas some public TCRs were present in many individuals. Correlated functional status among segregating V segments might be attributable to linkage disequilibrium, but an unknown experimental factor could not be ruled out. A total of roughly 160 TCR beta chains were listed by the study as associated with cytomegalovirus. A later genetic analysis associated a missense DCLRE1C variant with V-gene and J-gene trimming of TCR beta chains, and an independent cohort replicated the association.

The cohort was made up of approximately 670 healthy bone marrow donors. All cohort members were sampled while nominally healthy, although unrecorded immune exposures were likely present. The donor tested CMV seropositive and was one of the 289 seropositive cohort members. Every donor gave a peripheral blood sample, and the peripheral blood mononuclear cells from that sample were used for TCR beta sequencing. The Qiagen DNeasy Blood Extraction Kit was used to extract genomic DNA from the blood cell samples. The library was produced with the immunoSEQ multiplex PCR assay. For the multiplex PCR, a mixture combining 60 forward primers for TCR Vbeta segments and 13 reverse primers for TCR Jbeta segments was used. The CDR3 region of rearranged TCR beta genes was amplified from genomic DNA by a multiplex PCR assay. The amplified TCR beta libraries were sequenced on the Illumina HiSeq System as 87-base-pair reads. As for how the authors treated the data: A later analysis tallied some 79 million unique TCR beta chains across the 600 to 700 repertoires, and around 10 million of those chains were shared by two or more donors. To remove PCR and sequencing errors, raw reads were error-corrected and collapsed into unique sequences using a nearest-neighbor algorithm that merged closely related sequences. To assign V, D and J gene segments, CDR3 sequences were aligned to IMGT reference sequences. For a sequence to be retained, a match of at least six nucleotides was required to both a V gene segment and a J gene segment. Rearrangements were called productive when the CDR3 lacked stop codons and stayed in frame with V and J; all others were non-productive. CDR3 was defined according to IMGT convention as the region running from the second conserved V-encoded cysteine to the conserved J-encoded phenylalanine. The earlier analysis of some 550 of the donors excluded any sequence lacking an unambiguous match to a single V gene segment. In an earlier analysis of several hundred of the donors, V segments were called functional above 56.7% productive rearrangements and were called segregating when the between-donor standard deviation exceeded 5%. A statistical classification framework was built to diagnose cytomegalovirus status from the catalog of TCR beta chain sequences. V and J gene assignment, in a later analysis, came from comparing TCR nucleotide sequences with IMGT/GENE-DB human TR gene sequences. Using the TCRdist pipeline, a later analysis assigned CDR3 sequences along with most-parsimonious VDJ recombination scenarios. In a later analysis, every TCR beta chain was defined by the combination of its CDR3 amino acid sequence and its V-gene family, and reads without a unique V-gene family were dropped. A later analysis removed 500 to 650 highly shared, low-generation-probability nucleotide sequences to deal with suspected cross-contamination and a sequencing artifact. For each public chain, a later analysis derived a clonal expansion index from normalized ranks of inferred template counts within each repertoire. In a later analysis, generation probabilities were computed with a VDJ recombination model fitted to out-of-frame rearrangements, and the resulting probabilities were checked against IGoR. In a later analysis, TCR-TCR, TCR-HLA and TCR-CMV co-occurrence was scored with hypergeometric tests, and a repertoire-size bias correction was applied to TCR pairs. In a later analysis, false discovery rates were estimated by permuting HLA or CMV assignments 20 times. In a later analysis, co-occurring TCRs were grouped with DBSCAN, and TCRdist sequence similarity was added when clustering was performed within HLA-allele-positive subsets. Repertoires with fewer than 30,000 or more than 120,000 public chains were left out of co-occurrence clustering, as were five repertoires with anomalous nucleotide sharing. TCRdb retrieved this table from immuneACCESS and kept in-frame rearrangements only. Not all clones are present; in checked studies, unresolved V genes account for under half, and no reason is known for the remainder. That table gives V, J and clone size, and the DNA gave D and trimming. For this sample the table gives 90,000 to 95,000 clones, of which 81% were detected only once. Roughly 1.1% of the sample is held by the ten biggest clonotypes.

This clone was picked up a small number of times. Its cognate antigen has yet to be identified. There are no base qualities to consult, and no much larger clone falls within one base. The sequenced sample consisted of PBMCs. This clonotype was obtained from a girl aged 2-10 years in good health and CMV-seropositive.

The DNA sequence reads TGTGCCAGTAGTATTGGGGACAGGGGGAGGAATGAGCAGTTCTTC. Its coded protein is CASSIGDRGRNEQFF. The sequence links TRBV19 to TRBJ2-1; 11 middle bases align to TRBD1. The CDR3 measures 15 amino acids from cysteine to phenylalanine. Just the 45-base CDR3 DNA is kept, in frame starting at base 1. CDR1 and CDR2 (LNHDA, SQIVND) derive from the germline V gene (reference sequence). Unmatched junction bases come to 5, with V trimmed by 3 bases and J by 7 bases.